This record concerns one T cell receptor beta chain sequence. The CDR3 sequence is 16 residues long. Germline V gene data show CDR1 as SGHDT and CDR2 as YYEEEE. V was pared by 0 bases and J by 0 bases, with 12 bases between. The record originates from a study of cytomegalovirus exposure and HLA in healthy donors. Use of 60 Vbeta and 13 Jbeta primers characterized the PCR. Libraries were prepared by immunoSEQ multiplex PCR; TCRdb keeps only in-frame clonotypes and omits some of them. The sample data list roughly 120,000 clones. Healthy individuals who donated bone marrow served as the donors. This chain joins TRBV5-6 and TRBJ1-1; weak D call: TRBD1 (6 bases). The sequence derives from a man aged 30-40 years in good health and CMV-seronegative. The sequenced sample consisted of PBMCs. In DNA form, the CDR3 reads TGTGCCAGCAGCTTGGCCGTGGGGGGGCTGAACACTGAAGCTTTCTTT. It yields the protein CASSLAVGGLNTEAFF.